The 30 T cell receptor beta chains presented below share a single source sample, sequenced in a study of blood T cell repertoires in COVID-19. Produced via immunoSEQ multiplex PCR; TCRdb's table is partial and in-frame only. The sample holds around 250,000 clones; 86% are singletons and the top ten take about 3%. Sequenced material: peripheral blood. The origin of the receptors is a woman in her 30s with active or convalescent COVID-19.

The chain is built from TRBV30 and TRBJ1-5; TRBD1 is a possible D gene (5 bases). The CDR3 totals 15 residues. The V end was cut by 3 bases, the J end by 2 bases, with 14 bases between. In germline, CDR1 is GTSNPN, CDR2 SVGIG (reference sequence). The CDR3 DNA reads TGTGCCTGGAGGAAGGGGACGGGGGGCAATCAGCCCCAGCATTTT. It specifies CAWRKGTGGNQPQHF.

The CDR3 DNA sequence: TGTGCCAGCAGTGAAGGAGGCAGGGTAACCCAAGAGACCCAGTACTTC. Residues: CASSEGGRVTQETQYF. The J gene is TRBJ2-5, the V gene TRBV6-1; tentatively, D is TRBD1 (5 bases). Trimming pared 1 base from V and 1 base from J, leaving 13 bases between. The germline CDR1 and CDR2 sequences are MNHNS and SASEGT. The CDR3 covers 16 residues.

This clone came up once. CDR3 sequence reads: CASSRTGEAFF. CDR3 DNA sequence: TGTGCCAGCAGCCGAACAGGTGAAGCTTTCTTT. The V call is TRBV28, the J call TRBJ1-1; possible D gene TRBD1, 5 bases. The CDR3 length is 11 residues. The germline V gene has CDR1 MDHEN and CDR2 SYDVKM. Between the trimmed V and J ends, which lost 6 bases and 7 bases, there was a span of 9 bases. Using reference TRBV28 and TRBJ1-1 for the parts outside the CDR3, the full variable domain is DVKVTQSSRYLVKRTGEKVFLECVQDMDHENMFWYRQDPGLGLRLIYFSYDVKMKEKGDIPEGYSVSREKKERFSLILESASTNQTSMYLCASSRTGEAFFGQGTRLTVV.

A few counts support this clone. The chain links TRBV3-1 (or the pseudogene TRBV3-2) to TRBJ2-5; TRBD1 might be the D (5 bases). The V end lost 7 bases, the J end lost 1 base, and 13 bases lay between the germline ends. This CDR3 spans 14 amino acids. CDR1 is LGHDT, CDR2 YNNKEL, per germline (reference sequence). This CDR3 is CASNMGRSQETQYF. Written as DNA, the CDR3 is TGTGCCAGCAATATGGGGCGGAGCCAAGAGACCCAGTACTTC.

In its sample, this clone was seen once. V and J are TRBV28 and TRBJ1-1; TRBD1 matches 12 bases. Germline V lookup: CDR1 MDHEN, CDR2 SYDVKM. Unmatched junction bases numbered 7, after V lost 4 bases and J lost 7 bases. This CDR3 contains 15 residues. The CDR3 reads CASSWRGTGGIEAFF. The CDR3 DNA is TGTGCCAGCAGTTGGCGAGGGACAGGGGGCATTGAAGCTTTCTTT.

CDR3 in amino acids: CASLLGQGKFSEAFF. The CDR3 region has the DNA TGTGCCAGCCTTCTCGGACAGGGGAAGTTTTCTGAAGCTTTCTTT. The genes are TRBV19 and TRBJ1-1, with TRBD1 matching over 9 bases. Germline lookup yields CDR1 LNHDA and CDR2 SQIVND (reference sequence). After removal of 9 bases from V and 6 bases from J, the junction contained 14 bases not matched to a gene. The CDR3 totals 15 residues.

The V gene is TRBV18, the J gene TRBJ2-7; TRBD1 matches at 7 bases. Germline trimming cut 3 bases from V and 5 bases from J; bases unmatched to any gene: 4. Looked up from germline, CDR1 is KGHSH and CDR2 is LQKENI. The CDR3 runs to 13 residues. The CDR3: CASSPGQTDEQYF. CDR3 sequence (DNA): TGTGCCAGCTCACCGGGACAGACCGACGAGCAGTACTTC. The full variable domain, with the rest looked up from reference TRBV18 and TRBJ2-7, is NAGVMQNPRHLVRRRGQEARLRCSPMKGHSHVYWYRQLPEEGLKFMVYLQKENIIDESGMPKERFSAEFPKEGPSILRIQQVVRGDSAAYFCASSPGQTDEQYFGPGTRLTVT.

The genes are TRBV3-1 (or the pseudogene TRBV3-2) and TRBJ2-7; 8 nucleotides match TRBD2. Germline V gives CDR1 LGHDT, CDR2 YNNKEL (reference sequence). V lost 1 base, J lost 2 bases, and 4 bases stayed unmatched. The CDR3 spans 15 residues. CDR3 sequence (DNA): TGTGCCAGCAGCCAAGTGTCGGGGGGGCCCTACGAGCAGTACTTC. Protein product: CASSQVSGGPYEQYF.

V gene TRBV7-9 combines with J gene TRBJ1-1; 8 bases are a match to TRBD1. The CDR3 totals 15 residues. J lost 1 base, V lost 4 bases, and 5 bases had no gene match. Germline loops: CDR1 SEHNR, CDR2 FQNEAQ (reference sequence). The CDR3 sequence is CASSYRTGRNTEAFF. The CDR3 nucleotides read TGTGCCAGCAGCTACCGGACAGGGAGGAACACTGAAGCTTTCTTT.

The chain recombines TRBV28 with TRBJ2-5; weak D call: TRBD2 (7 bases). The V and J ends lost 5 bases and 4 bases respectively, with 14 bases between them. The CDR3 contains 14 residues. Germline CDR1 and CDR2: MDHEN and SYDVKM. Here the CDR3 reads CASSRGGALETQYF. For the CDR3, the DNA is TGTGCCAGCAGTAGAGGGGGGGCCCTAGAGACCCAGTACTTC. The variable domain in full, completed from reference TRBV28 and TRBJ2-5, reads DVKVTQSSRYLVKRTGEKVFLECVQDMDHENMFWYRQDPGLGLRLIYFSYDVKMKEKGDIPEGYSVSREKKERFSLILESASTNQTSMYLCASSRGGALETQYFGPGTRLLVL.

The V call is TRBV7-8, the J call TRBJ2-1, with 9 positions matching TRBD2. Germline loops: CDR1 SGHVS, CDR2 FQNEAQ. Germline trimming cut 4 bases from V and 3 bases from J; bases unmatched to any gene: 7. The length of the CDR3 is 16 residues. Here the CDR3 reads CASSSYRRGGYNEQFF. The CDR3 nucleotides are TGTGCCAGCAGCTCATATAGGCGGGGGGGCTACAATGAGCAGTTCTTC.

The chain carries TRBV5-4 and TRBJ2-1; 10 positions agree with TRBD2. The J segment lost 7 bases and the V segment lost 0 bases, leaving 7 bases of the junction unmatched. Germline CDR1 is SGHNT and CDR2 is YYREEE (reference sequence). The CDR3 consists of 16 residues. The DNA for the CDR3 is TGTGCCAGCAGCTTGGCGGCTAGCGGGGGCCCTAATGAGCAGTTCTTC. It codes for CASSLAASGGPNEQFF.

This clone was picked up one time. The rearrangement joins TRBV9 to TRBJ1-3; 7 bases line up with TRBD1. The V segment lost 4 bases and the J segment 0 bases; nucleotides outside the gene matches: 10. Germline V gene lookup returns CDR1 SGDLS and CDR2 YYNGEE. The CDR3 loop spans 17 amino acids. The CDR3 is CASSYELTGTSGNTIYF. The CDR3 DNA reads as TGTGCCAGCAGCTATGAGTTGACAGGGACCTCTGGAAACACCATATATTTT.

The CDR3: CASRPAGGGADTQYF. The DNA of the CDR3 is TGTGCCAGCAGACCTGCGGGGGGCGGGGCAGATACGCAGTATTTT. The chain recombines TRBV27 with TRBJ2-3; the match to TRBD2 covers 8 bases. Trimming at V came to 6 bases and at J to 4 bases, leaving 9 bases not matched to a gene. Germline V lookup: CDR1 MNHEY, CDR2 SMNVEV (reference sequence). The CDR3 loop spans 15 amino acids.

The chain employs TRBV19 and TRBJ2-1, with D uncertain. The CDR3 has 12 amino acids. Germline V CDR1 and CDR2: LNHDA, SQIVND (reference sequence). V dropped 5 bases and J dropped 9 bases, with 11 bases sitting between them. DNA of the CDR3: TGTGCCAGTAGTCCCCTGAACGGTGAGCAGTTCTTC. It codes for CASSPLNGEQFF.

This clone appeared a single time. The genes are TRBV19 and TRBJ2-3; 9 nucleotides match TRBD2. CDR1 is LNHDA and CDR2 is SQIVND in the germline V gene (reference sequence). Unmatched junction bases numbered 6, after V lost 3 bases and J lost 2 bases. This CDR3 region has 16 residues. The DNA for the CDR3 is TGTGCCAGTAGTATTATGAGCGGGGGGCCCACAGATACGCAGTATTTT. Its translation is CASSIMSGGPTDTQYF.

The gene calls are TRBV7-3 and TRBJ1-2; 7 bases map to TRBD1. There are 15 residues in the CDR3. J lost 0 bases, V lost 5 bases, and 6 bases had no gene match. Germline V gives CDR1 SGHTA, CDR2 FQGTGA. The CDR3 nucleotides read TGTGCCAGCAGCCGGGACAGTGCCTCTAACTATGGCTACACCTTC. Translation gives CASSRDSASNYGYTF.

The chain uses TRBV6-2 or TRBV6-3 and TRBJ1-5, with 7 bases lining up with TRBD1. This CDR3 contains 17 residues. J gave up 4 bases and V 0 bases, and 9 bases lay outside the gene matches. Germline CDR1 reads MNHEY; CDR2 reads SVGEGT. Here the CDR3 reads CASSYSFRDSWNQPQHF. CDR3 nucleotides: TGTGCCAGCAGTTACTCGTTTCGGGACAGTTGGAATCAGCCCCAGCATTTT.

The CDR3: CASSRTGGNEQFF. CDR3 nucleotide sequence: TGTGCCAGCAGCCGGACAGGGGGCAATGAGCAGTTCTTC. The chain has TRBV5-6 and TRBJ2-1, with TRBD1 matching over 10 bases. Germline V gene sequence: CDR1 SGHDT, CDR2 YYEEEE. This CDR3 is 13 amino acids long. V lost 4 bases and J lost 6; bases outside the gene matches: 1.

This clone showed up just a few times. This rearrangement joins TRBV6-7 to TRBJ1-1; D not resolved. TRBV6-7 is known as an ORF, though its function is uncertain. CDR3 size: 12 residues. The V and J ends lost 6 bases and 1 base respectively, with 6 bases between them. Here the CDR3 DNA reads TGTGCCAGCAGGGGCAGGAACACTGAAGCTTTCTTT. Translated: CASRGRNTEAFF.

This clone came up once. CDR3 protein: CASSQDQGLAGGRDTQYF. CDR3 DNA sequence: TGCGCCAGCAGCCAAGATCAGGGACTAGCGGGGGGGAGAGATACGCAGTATTTT. The V gene is TRBV4-1, the J gene TRBJ2-3, with TRBD2 matching over 16 bases. The CDR3 totals 18 residues. V shed 0 bases and J 5 bases; nucleotides not matched to a gene: 5. CDR1 is MGHRA, CDR2 YSYEKL, per germline.

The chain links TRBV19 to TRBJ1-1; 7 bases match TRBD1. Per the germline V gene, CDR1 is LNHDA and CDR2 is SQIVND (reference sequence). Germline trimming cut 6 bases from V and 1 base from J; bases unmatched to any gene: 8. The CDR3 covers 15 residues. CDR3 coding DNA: TGTGCCAGTAGCCCTCAGGGACAGAGGAACACTGAAGCTTTCTTT. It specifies CASSPQGQRNTEAFF.

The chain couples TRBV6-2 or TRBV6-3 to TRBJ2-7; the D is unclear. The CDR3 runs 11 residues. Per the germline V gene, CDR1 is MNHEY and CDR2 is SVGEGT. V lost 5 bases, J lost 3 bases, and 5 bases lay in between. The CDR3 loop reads CASSDNYEQYF. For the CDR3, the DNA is TGTGCCAGCAGTGACAACTACGAGCAGTACTTC.

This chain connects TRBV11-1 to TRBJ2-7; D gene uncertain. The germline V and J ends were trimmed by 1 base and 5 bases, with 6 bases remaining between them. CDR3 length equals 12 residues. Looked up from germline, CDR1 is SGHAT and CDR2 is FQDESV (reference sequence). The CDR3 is CASSLDLHEQYF. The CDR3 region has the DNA TGTGCCAGCAGCTTAGACTTGCACGAGCAGTACTTC.

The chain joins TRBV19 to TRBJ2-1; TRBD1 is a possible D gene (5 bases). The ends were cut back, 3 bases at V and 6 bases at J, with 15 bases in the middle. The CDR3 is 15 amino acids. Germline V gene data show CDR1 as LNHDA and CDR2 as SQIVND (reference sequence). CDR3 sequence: CASSIRHRLGNEQFF. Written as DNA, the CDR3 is TGTGCCAGTAGTATTAGGCACAGGTTGGGCAATGAGCAGTTCTTC.

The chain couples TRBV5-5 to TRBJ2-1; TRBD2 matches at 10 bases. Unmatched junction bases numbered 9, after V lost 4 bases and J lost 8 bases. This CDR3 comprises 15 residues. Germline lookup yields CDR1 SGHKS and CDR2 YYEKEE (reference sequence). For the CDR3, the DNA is TGTGCCAGCAGCGGGTTAGCGGGGGGCGTCGATGAGCAGTTCTTC. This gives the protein CASSGLAGGVDEQFF. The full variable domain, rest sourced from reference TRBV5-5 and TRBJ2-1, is DAGVTQSPTHLIKTRGQQVTLRCSPISGHKSVSWYQQVLGQGPQFIFQYYEKEERGRGNFPDRFSARQFPNYSSELNVNALLLGDSALYLCASSGLAGGVDEQFFGPGTRLTVL.

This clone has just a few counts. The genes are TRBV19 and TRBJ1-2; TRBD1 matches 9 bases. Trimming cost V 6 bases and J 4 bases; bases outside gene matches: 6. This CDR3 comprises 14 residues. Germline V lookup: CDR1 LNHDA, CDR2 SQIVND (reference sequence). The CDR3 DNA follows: TGTGCCAGTAGCGTACAGGGGGCAGTCTATGGCTACACCTTC. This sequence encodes CASSVQGAVYGYTF.

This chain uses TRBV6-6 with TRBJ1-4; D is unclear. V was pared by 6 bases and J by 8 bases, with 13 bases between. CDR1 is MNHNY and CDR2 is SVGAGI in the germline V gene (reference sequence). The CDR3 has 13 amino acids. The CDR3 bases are TGTGCCAGCAGAGACTTTACCGCCGAAAAACTGTTTTTT. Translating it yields CASRDFTAEKLFF.

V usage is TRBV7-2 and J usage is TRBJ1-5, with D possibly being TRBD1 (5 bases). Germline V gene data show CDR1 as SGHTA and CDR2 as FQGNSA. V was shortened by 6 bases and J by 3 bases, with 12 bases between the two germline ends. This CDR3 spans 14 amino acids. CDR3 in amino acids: CASSSDRHNQPQHF. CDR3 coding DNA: TGTGCCAGCAGTTCAGACAGACACAATCAGCCCCAGCATTTT.

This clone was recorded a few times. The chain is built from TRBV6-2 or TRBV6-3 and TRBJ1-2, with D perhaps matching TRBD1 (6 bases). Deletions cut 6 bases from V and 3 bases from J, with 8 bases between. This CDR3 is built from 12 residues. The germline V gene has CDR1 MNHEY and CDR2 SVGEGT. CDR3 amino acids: CASSRQDYGYTF. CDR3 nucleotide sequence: TGTGCCAGCAGCAGACAGGACTATGGCTACACCTTC.